This entry concerns a single TCR beta chain. This clonotype was counted between two and nine times. Its antigen is still unknown. No clone much larger than this one lies a single base away; base qualities are absent. This entry belongs to a study of T cells in Graves' hyperthyroidism and ophthalmopathy (dated by TCRdb to about 2019). Turning to the overall study: To identify distinguishing TCR V-J signatures, a discovery cohort of around 100 patients was used, comprising approximately 40 with Graves' ophthalmopathy and about 59 with stable Graves' hyperthyroidism. The paper describes TCR Vbeta CDR3 sequencing of 130 to 150 peripheral blood samples, made up of roughly 45 ophthalmopathy patients, around 73 hyperthyroidism patients and some 17 progressor patients. Prospective prediction of ophthalmopathy was tested in an independent validation cohort consisting of fewer than 20 hyperthyroidism patients and some 16 patients who later progressed to ophthalmopathy. The 95 to 100 discovery patients were randomly divided into training and test sets at a 7:3 ratio. After blood sampling, hyperthyroidism patients were treated with methimazole at a starting dose of 30 mg daily, and ophthalmopathy patients were treated with high-dose intravenous methylprednisolone. In addition, the study compared T-cell repertoires in thyroid tissue and in blood from roughly 6 Graves' hyperthyroidism patients. Summary of the overall study and its limitations: No statistical method was used to fix the sample size in advance, and group allocation was not hidden from the investigators. In cross-validation, a model built on a 13 V-J signature told ophthalmopathy apart from stable hyperthyroidism with just under 90% sensitivity and about 81% specificity, and in testing the same model reached 80%/75%. Most expanded thyroid clonotypes (frequency above 0.001) were also detected in blood, suggesting blood repertoires may reflect thyroid immune responses. During validation, the model predicted progression to ophthalmopathy a median of about 6.3 months ahead of onset, with more than 60% sensitivity and about 72% specificity.

The study excluded patients with uncontrolled infections, other autoimmune diseases, pregnancy or lactation. Diagnoses relied on clinical symptoms, serum thyroxine and TRAb, thyroid ultrasound and orbital computed tomography. Total RNA was extracted using Trizol reagent, and RNA quality was assessed on an Agilent 2100 Bioanalyzer. CDR1 and CDR2, per the germline V gene (reference sequence), are SEHNR and FQNEAQ. The CDR3 contains 16 residues, cysteine and phenylalanine counted. Just the 48-base CDR3 DNA is kept, in frame starting at base 1. At the junction V is shortened by 5 bases and J by 6 bases, with 19 bases in between. TCR beta CDR3 regions were amplified from RNA transcripts. The first round of RT-PCR for the TCR CDR3 was performed with the HTBI primer set and the Qiagen OneStep RT-PCR kit. The libraries were constructed in a second round of multiplex PCR and then size-selected and purified. The libraries were sequenced on an Illumina HiSeq2000 using paired-end 100 bp reads. In the authors' own workflow: SOAPnuke was used to process the raw data, removing reads that contained adapters or uncalled bases, had a mean Phred below 15, or lacked an exact match to the constant primer or identifier. COPE v1.2.5 was used to merge the high-quality paired reads, and each unique nucleotide sequence was defined as a clonotype. MiTCR v1.1 was used to align the clonotypes against IMGT TRBV, TRBD and TRBJ reference segments. Only V-J combinations with frequency above 0.0001, covering 99% to 99.2% of repertoires, were analysed. The TCS score was defined as the ratio of F50 (clonal expansion) to E x V (chaos), calculated using BLOSUM62-based TCRdist between CDR3 peptides within each V-J. Welch's t-statistics and random forest reduced just over 500 V-J features to roughly 13, which were used in a naive Bayes classifier (R e1071). Thyroid-blood repertoire similarity was quantified with the Morisita-Horn index. TCRdb redid the processing of the public reads, applying fastp at Q25 and MiXCR, and retained in-frame beta chains. Rows with one shared CDR3 protein collapse into an entry with the most common genes and DNA. TCRdb, not the authors, supplied the V and J calls. The sample contains 500,000 to 800,000 distinct CDR3 sequences, about 45% of them found a single time. Of the sample, under 8.5% is held by the ten largest clones.

Sequencing input: peripheral blood or thyroid tissue (not recorded which). The clonotype was recovered from an adult man with Graves' disease, either hyperthyroidism or ophthalmopathy (not recorded which). The chain is made from TRBV7-9 and TRBJ2-2, with a weak D call of TRBD2 (6 bases match). The DNA reads TGTGCCAGCAGCCGGAGCGGGCCGCCGTTCCCCGGGGAGCTGTTTTTT. This encodes CASSRSGPPFPGELFF.